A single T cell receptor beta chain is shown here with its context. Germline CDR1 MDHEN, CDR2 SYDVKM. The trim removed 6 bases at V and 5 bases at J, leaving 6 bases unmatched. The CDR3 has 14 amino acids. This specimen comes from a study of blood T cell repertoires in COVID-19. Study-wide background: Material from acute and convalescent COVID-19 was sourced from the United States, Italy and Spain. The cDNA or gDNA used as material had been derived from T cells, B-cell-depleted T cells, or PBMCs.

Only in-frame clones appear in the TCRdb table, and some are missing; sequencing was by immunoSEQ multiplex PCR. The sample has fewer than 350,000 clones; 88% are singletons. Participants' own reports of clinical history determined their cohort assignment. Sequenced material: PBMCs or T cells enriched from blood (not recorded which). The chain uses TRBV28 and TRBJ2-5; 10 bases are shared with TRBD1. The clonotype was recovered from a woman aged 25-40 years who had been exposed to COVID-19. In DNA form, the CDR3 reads TGTGCCAGCAGCCGGACAGGGGGTGGGGAGACCCAGTACTTC. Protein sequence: CASSRTGGGETQYF.